Described below is a single TCR beta chain sequence and its context. The V gene end was trimmed by 10 bases and the J gene end by 0 bases; junction bases not matched to a gene: 5. Germline CDR1 SEHNR, CDR2 FQNEAQ (reference sequence). This CDR3 has 14 residues. In the authors' methods: Amplification from reference gene primers served as the basis for estimated nucleated cell counts. The repertoire was sequenced with immunoSEQ multiplex PCR; TCRdb's copy has only in-frame clones and lacks some. V, J and clone size reflect that table, while D and trimming were determined from the DNA. This table has 300,000 to 400,000 clones, about 91% appearing once. This record belongs to a study of blood T cell repertoires in COVID-19. A Seattle source enrolled patients during active infection and followed them longitudinally.

The sequence was obtained from a woman in her thirties with COVID-19, enrolled during active disease. The sequenced sample consisted of peripheral blood. The chain uses TRBV7-9 and TRBJ2-3, with 9 nucleotides matching TRBD1. This CDR3 reads CATTGTGSTDTQYF. DNA of the CDR3: TGTGCCACTACTGGGACAGGGAGCACAGATACGCAGTATTTT.